These 26 T cell receptor beta chains came from one sample sequenced in a study of technical replicates of blood from several donors. Only in-frame clones appear in the TCRdb table, and some are missing; sequencing was by immunoSEQ multiplex PCR. The table lists just over 15,000 clones, roughly 83% of them singletons, with 12% in the top ten. Sequenced: PBMCs. Source of these receptors: a human donor in good health.

The CDR3 DNA sequence: TGTGCCAGCAATGGTGACAGGGAAGATCAGCCCCAGCATTTT. Translating it yields CASNGDREDQPQHF. The V and J genes are TRBV2 and TRBJ1-5; TRBD1 aligns across 7 bases. From germline, CDR1 is SNHLY and CDR2 FYNNEI. Unmatched junction bases numbered 8, after V lost 7 bases and J lost 5 bases. CDR3 length: 14 amino acids.

The J gene is TRBJ1-1, the V gene TRBV6-1; TRBD1 is a possible D gene (5 bases). The CDR3 sequence is 14 residues long. Trimming cost V 6 bases and J 1 base, with 12 bases left between them. Looked up from germline, CDR1 is MNHNS and CDR2 is SASEGT. The CDR3 spells CASRETVPNTEAFF. The CDR3 region has the DNA TGTGCCAGCAGGGAGACAGTTCCGAACACTGAAGCTTTCTTT.

The chain has TRBV7-2 and TRBJ2-3; 11 bases are shared with TRBD2. The CDR3 has 15 residues. Germline trimming cut 1 base from V and 3 bases from J; bases unmatched to any gene: 0. Germline CDR1 and CDR2: SGHTA and FQGNSA. CDR3 sequence (DNA): TGTGCCAGCAGCTTAGGACTAGCGGGAACAGATACGCAGTATTTT. It encodes CASSLGLAGTDTQYF.

V and J are TRBV18 and TRBJ1-5; TRBD1 agrees at 11 bases. Germline CDR1 reads KGHSH; CDR2 reads LQKENI. The length of the CDR3 is 19 residues. J was trimmed by 7 bases and V by 1 base; bases with no gene match: 15. CDR3 DNA: TGTGCCAGCTCACCACAAGGTGCGATTGGACAGGGGGCAGGACAGCCCCAGCATTTT. Translation: CASSPQGAIGQGAGQPQHF.

The chain recombines TRBV27 with TRBJ2-1; TRBD2 matches at 10 bases. The trim removed 4 bases at V and 15 bases at J, leaving 18 bases unmatched. The germline gives CDR1 MNHEY, CDR2 SMNVEV (reference sequence). The CDR3 length is 16 residues. Here the CDR3 DNA reads TGTGCCAGCAGTTCCCACCTGGTAGCGGGAGGCCTAGAGACGTTCTTC. This gives the protein CASSSHLVAGGLETFF.

This clone is medium-sized. The chain couples TRBV6-1 to TRBJ2-5, with TRBD2 as a possible D gene (6 bases). CDR1 MNHNS and CDR2 SASEGT come from the germline V gene. Trimming shortened V by 1 base and J by 2 bases, and 20 bases separated the two germline ends. The CDR3 loop spans 18 amino acids. CDR3 bases: TGTGCCAGCAGTGAAGAAAGTGGGTTCGCAGGACTACAAGAGACCCAGTACTTC. This gives the protein CASSEESGFAGLQETQYF.

Here the CDR3 DNA reads TGTGCCAGTAGTACCTCAAGACAGGCAGCCCAGCATTTT. The encoded protein is CASSTSRQAAQHF. The V gene is TRBV19, the J gene TRBJ1-5; the D gene is possibly TRBD1 (6 bases). V lost 4 bases to trimming and J lost 11 bases, with 15 bases between them. This CDR3 contains 13 residues. Germline V gene sequence: CDR1 LNHDA, CDR2 SQIVND (reference sequence). Based on the CDR3 plus reference TRBV19 and TRBJ1-5, the full variable domain is DGGITQSPKYLFRKEGQNVTLSCEQNLNHDAMYWYRQDPGQGLRLIYYSQIVNDFQKGDIAEGYSVSREKKESFPLTVTSAQKNPTAFYLCASSTSRQAAQHFGDGTRLSIL.

The rearrangement joins TRBV27 to TRBJ2-7; tentatively, D is TRBD1 (6 bases). Deletions cut 4 bases from V and 2 bases from J, with 18 bases between. Germline V gene lookup returns CDR1 MNHEY and CDR2 SMNVEV (reference sequence). The CDR3 is 16 amino acids. CDR3 DNA: TGTGCCAGCAGTTCCCGTCGAACAGGGTGGACCTACGAGCAGTACTTC. This gives the protein CASSSRRTGWTYEQYF.

This clone showed up just once. This chain uses TRBV5-1 with TRBJ2-5; perhaps TRBD2 as D (5 bases). Trimming shortened V by 2 bases and J by 9 bases, and 20 bases separated the two germline ends. The CDR3 spans 15 residues. Germline CDR1 SGHRS, CDR2 YFSETQ. The CDR3 spells CASSLLEPRAEAQYF. Here the CDR3 DNA reads TGCGCCAGCAGCTTACTAGAACCAAGGGCCGAGGCCCAGTACTTC.

V and J are TRBV7-9 and TRBJ2-2; 9 nucleotides line up with TRBD2. The trim removed 2 bases at V and 3 bases at J, leaving 4 bases unmatched. CDR1 and CDR2 (germline): SEHNR, FQNEAQ (reference sequence). This CDR3 contains 16 residues. CDR3 coding DNA: TGTGCCAGCAGCTTAATGGCTAGCGGGGACACCGGGGAGCTGTTTTTT. Its protein is CASSLMASGDTGELFF.

Written as DNA, the CDR3 is TGTGCCAGCAGTTTATCGGGGACAGGGGGCAACTATGGCTACACCTTC. Translation gives CASSLSGTGGNYGYTF. V is TRBV27 and J is TRBJ1-2; 12 nucleotides agree with TRBD1. This CDR3 is built from 16 residues. V gave up 0 bases and J gave up 2 bases; unmatched junction bases: 1. Germline CDR1 MNHEY, CDR2 SMNVEV (reference sequence).

The J gene is TRBJ2-1, the V gene TRBV4-1; D might be TRBD2 (6 bases). V was clipped by 3 bases and J by 6 bases, with 15 bases between them. In germline, CDR1 is MGHRA, CDR2 YSYEKL. The CDR3 contains 15 residues. The CDR3, as DNA: TGCGCCAGCAGCCAGGGGGACTTTGGGATCAATGAGCAGTTCTTC. Its translation is CASSQGDFGINEQFF.

This clone was seen a single time. J is TRBJ1-2 and V is TRBV5-4; 9 nucleotides line up with TRBD1. Germline V gene sequence: CDR1 SGHNT, CDR2 YYREEE (reference sequence). V gave up 0 bases and J gave up 5 bases; unmatched junction bases: 5. The CDR3 runs to 15 residues. DNA for the CDR3: TGTGCCAGCAGCTTGGACAGGGGGCGAAGGTATGGCTACACCTTC. This codes for CASSLDRGRRYGYTF. Drawing the rest from reference TRBV5-4 and TRBJ1-2, the complete variable domain is ETGVTQSPTHLIKTRGQQVTLRCSSQSGHNTVSWYQQALGQGPQFIFQYYREEENGRGNFPPRFSGLQFPNYSSELNVNALELDDSALYLCASSLDRGRRYGYTFGSGTRLTVV.

The chain joins TRBV2 to TRBJ1-2; TRBD1 matches at 7 bases. V shed 1 base and J 5 bases; nucleotides not matched to a gene: 4. The CDR3 consists of 14 residues. In germline, CDR1 is SNHLY, CDR2 FYNNEI. Here the CDR3 reads CASSEDGTVYGYTF. The CDR3 region has the DNA TGTGCCAGCAGTGAAGATGGGACAGTATATGGCTACACCTTC.

The rearrangement uses TRBV21-1 and TRBJ1-5; the table's D call of TRBD1 was not tested on the DNA. TRBV21-1 is deemed a pseudogene. This CDR3 has 18 residues. The CDR3 coding sequence is TGTGCCAGCAGCAAAGGGGGGACAGGGGGAGTCGGCAATCAGCCCCAGCATTTT. As protein: CASSKGGTGGVGNQPQHF.

This rearrangement joins TRBV5-1 to TRBJ1-1, with 11 bases matching TRBD1. The J segment lost 4 bases and the V segment lost 4 bases, leaving 9 bases of the junction unmatched. The CDR3 runs 16 residues. CDR1 and CDR2 (germline): SGHRS, YFSETQ. The CDR3 nucleotides read TGCGCCAGCAGCCCGGGACAGGGGGTGATCGGCACTGAAGCTTTCTTT. Protein sequence: CASSPGQGVIGTEAFF.

This clone showed up just once. The chain uses TRBV19 and TRBJ2-7; TRBD2 might be the D (5 bases). Germline CDR1 is LNHDA and CDR2 is SQIVND (reference sequence). The CDR3 is 14 residues long. V lost 5 bases to trimming and J lost 3 bases, with 14 bases between them. The CDR3 here is CASSPGLRSYEQYF. CDR3 nucleotides: TGTGCCAGTAGTCCCGGACTCAGGAGCTACGAGCAGTACTTC.

V usage is TRBV19 and J usage is TRBJ1-1; a weak D match, TRBD1 (6 bases). The CDR3 sequence is 13 residues long. V was trimmed by 4 bases and J by 4 bases, leaving 10 bases between them. Germline values: CDR1 LNHDA, CDR2 SQIVND (reference sequence). CDR3 sequence reads: CASSSQGFTEAFF. The CDR3 nucleotides read TGTGCCAGTAGTAGCCAGGGGTTCACTGAAGCTTTCTTT.

V usage is TRBV2 and J usage is TRBJ1-3, with a weak D call TRBD1 (5 bases). V dropped 5 bases and J dropped 4 bases, with 15 bases sitting between them. Germline V gene lookup returns CDR1 SNHLY and CDR2 FYNNEI. CDR3 length: 15 amino acids. The CDR3 protein is CASSLEPREGNTIYF. The CDR3 coding sequence is TGTGCCAGCAGTTTGGAACCCAGGGAAGGAAACACCATATATTTT.

The rearrangement links TRBV6-1 to TRBJ2-7; 8 bases fit TRBD2. Germline V gives CDR1 MNHNS, CDR2 SASEGT. The CDR3 is made up of 16 amino acids. Losses at the gene ends were 4 bases for V and 3 bases for J; bases not matched to a gene: 11. The CDR3 nucleotides are TGTGCCAGCAGTGGCGGGAGGTTCCTCCGGCACTACGAGCAGTACTTC. Protein: CASSGGRFLRHYEQYF.

The chain combines TRBV27 with TRBJ2-4; 10 nucleotides match TRBD1. Germline V gives CDR1 MNHEY, CDR2 SMNVEV (reference sequence). The J segment lost 7 bases and the V segment lost 10 bases, leaving 19 bases of the junction unmatched. The CDR3 covers 17 residues. Written as DNA, the CDR3 is TGTGCCACGGGACAGGGGTCCCCTAGGGGCGTTGGTAACATTCAGTACTTC. Amino acid sequence: CATGQGSPRGVGNIQYF.

The J gene is TRBJ1-3, the V gene TRBV27; 7 bases map to TRBD1. The CDR3 is 16 amino acids. From germline, CDR1 is MNHEY and CDR2 SMNVEV (reference sequence). J lost 2 bases, V lost 0 bases, and 4 bases had no gene match. The CDR3 here is CASSLSGTGAGNTIYF. DNA of the CDR3: TGTGCCAGCAGTTTATCCGGTACAGGGGCTGGAAACACCATATATTTT.

The CDR3: CASSESRITDTQYF. The DNA for the CDR3 is TGCGCCAGCAGTGAGTCGCGGATTACAGATACGCAGTATTTT. This chain links TRBV10-1 with TRBJ2-3; D is unclear. Trimming took 0 bases from V and 3 from J, leaving 7 bases between them. In germline, CDR1 is WNHNN, CDR2 SYGVQD (reference sequence). CDR3 length: 14 amino acids.

This clone appeared a single time. The chain joins TRBV4-1 to TRBJ2-1, with 12 bases fitting TRBD2. CDR1 MGHRA and CDR2 YSYEKL come from the germline V gene. The V segment lost 0 bases and the J segment 4 bases; nucleotides outside the gene matches: 1. The CDR3 sequence is 16 residues long. The DNA for the CDR3 is TGCGCCAGCAGCCAAGATGGGACTAGCGGGTACAATGAGCAGTTCTTC. Its translation is CASSQDGTSGYNEQFF.

The J gene is TRBJ2-7, the V gene TRBV5-6, with 7 bases fitting TRBD2. The V and J ends lost 2 bases and 1 base, in that order; junction bases with no gene match: 9. This CDR3 comprises 16 residues. CDR1 and CDR2 (germline): SGHDT, YYEEEE. Here the CDR3 reads CASSFGAGRESYEQYF. Written as DNA, the CDR3 is TGTGCCAGCAGCTTTGGGGCAGGGAGGGAATCCTACGAGCAGTACTTC.

The V call is TRBV6-5, the J call TRBJ1-1; 7 bases fit TRBD1. In germline, CDR1 is MNHEY, CDR2 SVGAGI. Trimming cost V 0 bases and J 3 bases; bases outside gene matches: 7. The CDR3 length is 16 residues. For the CDR3, the DNA is TGTGCCAGCAGTTACTCATCGACAGGGACCTACACTGAAGCTTTCTTT. It codes for CASSYSSTGTYTEAFF.